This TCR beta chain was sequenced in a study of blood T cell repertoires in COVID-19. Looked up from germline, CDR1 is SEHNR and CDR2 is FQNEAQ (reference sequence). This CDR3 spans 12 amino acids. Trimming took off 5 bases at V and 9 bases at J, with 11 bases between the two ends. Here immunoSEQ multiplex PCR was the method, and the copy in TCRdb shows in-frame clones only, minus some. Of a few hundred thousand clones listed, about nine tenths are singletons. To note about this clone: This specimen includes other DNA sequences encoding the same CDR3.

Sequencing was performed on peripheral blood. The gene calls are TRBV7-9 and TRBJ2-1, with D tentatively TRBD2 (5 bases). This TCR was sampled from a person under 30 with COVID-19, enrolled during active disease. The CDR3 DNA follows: TGTGCCAGCAGCCCGCCCGGAGGTGAGCAGTTCTTC. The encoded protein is CASSPPGGEQFF.